Shown below are 27 T cell receptor beta chains from a single sample sequenced in a study of T cells after yellow fever vaccination (dated by TCRdb to between 2018 and 2021). The library came from 5' RACE. These reads were obtained on an Illumina HiSeq 2500. The public reads were quality trimmed at Q25 with fastp and then assembled into clones with MiXCR by TCRdb, keeping productive beta chains. Every CDR3 protein is listed once, alongside the most common genes and DNA of its rows. The sample table shows some 600,000 distinct CDR3 sequences, and around 17% are seen once. Of the sample, approximately 15% falls within the top ten clones. What this sample's treatment or condition label stands for: live attenuated yellow fever vaccine strain. This specimen consisted of PBMCs, obtained 4 to 5 days after the first yellow fever vaccination. These receptors all stem from a man aged 18-30 years who received the YFV17D yellow fever vaccine.

This clonotype was seen a handful of times. The chain joins TRBV27 to TRBJ1-5, with D unclear. With 3 bases removed from V and 6 bases from J, the gap between germline ends came to 9 bases. Germline CDR1 MNHEY, CDR2 SMNVEV (reference sequence). CDR3 length: 13 amino acids. The CDR3 sequence: CASSFYPGQPQHF. In DNA form, the CDR3 reads TGTGCCAGCAGTTTTTATCCGGGTCAGCCCCAGCATTTT.

This clonotype was seen ten or more times. This sequence joins TRBV5-5 and TRBJ2-1, with TRBD2 identical over 9 bases. V shed 1 base and J 0 bases; nucleotides not matched to a gene: 8. CDR3 size: 18 residues. Germline values: CDR1 SGHKS, CDR2 YYEKEE (reference sequence). The CDR3 bases are TGTGCCAGCAGCTTGACTACTAGCGGGCGCAACTCCTACAATGAGCAGTTCTTC. Translating gives CASSLTTSGRNSYNEQFF.

This clonotype came up many times. V is TRBV20-1 and J is TRBJ2-7; D gene ambiguous. The length of the CDR3 is 13 residues. Looked up from germline, CDR1 is DFQATT and CDR2 is SNEGSKA (reference sequence). Deletions cut 0 bases from V and 2 bases from J, with 8 bases between. The CDR3 nucleotides read TGCAGTGCTAGAGAGGTAGTCACCTACGAGCAGTACGTC. Its protein product is CSAREVVTYEQYV.

The chain carries TRBV25-1 and TRBJ2-5, with 9 bases matching TRBD1. With 1 base clipped from V and 6 bases from J, the junction kept 6 bases outside the gene matches. Germline values: CDR1 MGHDK, CDR2 SYGVNS. There are 15 residues in the CDR3. The CDR3 nucleotides read TGTGCCAGCAGTGAATCAGACAGGGGGTTTAAGACCCAGTACTTC. Translated, it gives CASSESDRGFKTQYF.

About this clonotype itself: This may arise from a read error, as a much more abundant clone is one base away. The gene calls are TRBV7-2 and TRBJ2-2; D remains unclear. Trimming left V 0 bases short and J 4 bases short, with 6 bases between. Germline V lookup: CDR1 SGHTA, CDR2 FQGNSA. This CDR3 spans 14 amino acids. In DNA, the CDR3 is TGTGCCAGCAGCTTAGCACAGCTCACCGGGGAGCTGTTTTTT. Translating it yields CASSLAQLTGELFF. Full variable domain (missing parts from reference TRBV7-2 and TRBJ2-2): GAGVSQSPSNKVTEKGKDVELRCDPISGHTALYWYRQSLGQGLEFLIYFQGNSAPDKSGLPSDRFSAERTGGSVSTLTIQRTQQEDSAVYLCASSLAQLTGELFFGEGSRLTVL.

The V and J genes are TRBV25-1 and TRBJ2-1; no definite D call. V dropped 2 bases and J dropped 6 bases, with 8 bases sitting between them. Germline loops: CDR1 MGHDK, CDR2 SYGVNS. CDR3 length: 13 amino acids. CDR3 loop: CASSETGFNEQFF. The CDR3 DNA sequence: TGTGCCAGCAGTGAAACCGGGTTCAATGAGCAGTTCTTC.

The chain couples TRBV6-1 to TRBJ2-1; 9 bases map to TRBD2. The length of the CDR3 is 14 residues. J gave up 8 bases and V 7 bases, and 9 bases lay outside the gene matches. Germline CDR1 is MNHNS and CDR2 is SASEGT. The CDR3 DNA is TGTGCCAGCACCCTGTCTAGCGGGGTTTATGAGCAGTTCTTC. Amino acid sequence: CASTLSSGVYEQFF.

There are a few counts of this clonotype. The chain uses TRBV29-1 and TRBJ1-4; TRBD1 matches at 7 bases. CDR3 length equals 14 residues. V lost 7 bases and J lost 8; bases outside the gene matches: 13. CDR1 is SQVTM and CDR2 is ANQGSEA in the germline V gene. CDR3 DNA sequence: TGCAGCGCGAGGTTGGGACAGAGTTCCGAAAAACTGTTTTTT. This encodes CSARLGQSSEKLFF.

This clonotype showed up many times. This chain uses TRBV12-3 or TRBV12-4 with TRBJ2-5; D is perhaps TRBD2 (6 bases). V lost 7 bases to trimming and J lost 2 bases, with 23 bases between them. CDR3 length: 17 amino acids. Here the CDR3 DNA reads TGTGCCAGCAATTACCTCGATGGGGGGAGCGGACAAGAGACCCAGTACTTC. This gives the protein CASNYLDGGSGQETQYF.

This rearrangement joins TRBV5-1 to TRBJ2-3; no definite D call. The V end lost 9 bases, the J end lost 6 bases, and 20 bases lay between the germline ends. Germline-derived CDR1 and CDR2 are SGHRS and YFSETQ. The CDR3 is 14 amino acids. CDR3 sequence (DNA): TGCGCCACCCAGCTTGATATGGCCTCTGATACGCAGTATTTT. Amino acid sequence: CATQLDMASDTQYF.

The chain uses TRBV29-1 and TRBJ1-2, with 9 bases fitting TRBD1. The CDR3 consists of 12 residues. The germline V gene encodes CDR1 SQVTM and CDR2 ANQGSEA. The junction had 11 bases not matched to a gene; V was cut back by 7 bases and J by 11 bases. The CDR3 region has the DNA TGCAGCGCTGAGACAGGGGGGTCTTCTTACACCTTC. It translates to CSAETGGSSYTF.

The chain links TRBV12-3 or TRBV12-4 to TRBJ1-2, with TRBD1 as a possible D gene (5 bases). The V end lost 2 bases, the J end lost 7 bases, and 14 bases lay between the germline ends. This CDR3 comprises 14 residues. The CDR3 bases are TGTGCCAGCAGTTTATTGATCCAGGGAACTGGCTACACCTTC. Translated: CASSLLIQGTGYTF.

The chain recombines TRBV6-5 with TRBJ1-1; D uncertain. The germline gives CDR1 MNHEY, CDR2 SVGAGI. CDR3 length: 15 amino acids. V dropped 6 bases and J dropped 0 bases, with 14 bases sitting between them. The CDR3 DNA reads as TGTGCCAGCAGCCGTCAGGAACCTTTGAACACTGAAGCTTTCTTT. Protein product: CASSRQEPLNTEAFF.

This clonotype was seen only a few times. V and J are TRBV7-6 and TRBJ1-2; D not certain. V was clipped by 5 bases and J by 4 bases, with 11 bases between them. CDR1 and CDR2 (germline): SGHVS, FNYEAQ. This CDR3 has 13 amino acids. The chain's CDR3 is CASSNRASYGYTF. CDR3 coding DNA: TGTGCCAGCAGCAACCGGGCTTCCTATGGCTACACCTTC.

This chain links TRBV4-1 with TRBJ2-4, with TRBD2 as a possible D gene (5 bases). V was clipped by 6 bases and J by 1 base, with 22 bases between them. CDR3 length: 18 residues. Germline V gene sequence: CDR1 MGHRA, CDR2 YSYEKL. The CDR3 region has the DNA TGCGCCAGCAGTCAAAGATGGGAGTTTCTGGGGGCCAAAAACATTCAGTACTTC. Encoded protein: CASSQRWEFLGAKNIQYF.

The chain couples TRBV28 to TRBJ2-3; 8 bases line up with TRBD1. This CDR3 has 16 amino acids. Per the germline V gene, CDR1 is MDHEN and CDR2 is SYDVKM. Unmatched junction bases numbered 7, after V lost 4 bases and J lost 1 base. Written as DNA, the CDR3 is TGTGCCAGCAGTTCACCGACAGGGGCCGGCACAGATACGCAGTATTTT. The encoded protein is CASSSPTGAGTDTQYF.

This sequence joins TRBV6-6 and TRBJ1-4, with a weak D call TRBD1 (5 bases). The length of the CDR3 is 13 residues. Germline V gives CDR1 MNHNY, CDR2 SVGAGI (reference sequence). V lost 6 bases, J lost 10 bases, and 15 bases lay in between. CDR3 loop: CASSPGAVGKLFF. The CDR3 coding sequence is TGTGCCAGCAGCCCCGGGGCGGTCGGAAAACTGTTTTTT.

This chain links TRBV24-1 with TRBJ2-3, with 7 bases lining up with TRBD1. CDR3 length: 13 amino acids. CDR1 KGHDR and CDR2 SFDVKD come from the germline V gene. V dropped 7 bases and J dropped 1; count of bases not matched to a gene: 1. CDR3 nucleotides: TGTGCCACCAGAGACAGGGGCACAGATACGCAGTATTTT. It encodes CATRDRGTDTQYF.

The gene calls are TRBV27 and TRBJ2-1; D remains unclear. V was trimmed by 4 bases and J by 9 bases, leaving 10 bases between them. The CDR3 consists of 12 residues. Germline CDR1 is MNHEY and CDR2 is SMNVEV (reference sequence). The CDR3 coding sequence is TGTGCCAGCAGTTCGCAGAGACTTGAGCAGTTCTTC. Translation gives CASSSQRLEQFF.

Only a few counts were recorded for this clonotype. The CDR3 reads CATGRGTGSNYGYTF. For the CDR3, the DNA is TGTGCCACCGGAAGGGGGACAGGGTCCAACTATGGCTACACCTTC. The chain recombines TRBV6-1 with TRBJ1-2, with TRBD1 matching 9 bases. From germline, CDR1 is MNHNS and CDR2 SASEGT. CDR3 length: 15 residues. Trimming at V came to 10 bases and at J to 2 bases, leaving 11 bases not matched to a gene.

This clonotype was detected ten times or more. The V call is TRBV29-1, the J call TRBJ2-1, with a weak D call TRBD2 (6 bases). In germline, CDR1 is SQVTM, CDR2 ANQGSEA. The V gene lost 2 bases and the J gene lost 8 bases, with 10 bases spanning the gap. The CDR3 covers 12 residues. CDR3 sequence reads: CSVERRGDEQFF. The CDR3 bases are TGCAGCGTTGAAAGGAGGGGTGATGAGCAGTTCTTC.

This chain joins TRBV12-3 or TRBV12-4 and TRBJ2-7, with 11 bases that match TRBD2. The V gene end was trimmed by 9 bases and the J gene end by 3 bases; junction bases not matched to a gene: 10. The CDR3 sequence is 15 residues long. The CDR3 nucleotides are TGTGCCAGTTCCCCCGGACTAGCGGGTTTCTACGAGCAGTACTTC. Protein sequence: CASSPGLAGFYEQYF.

This clonotype was picked up a small number of times. The J gene is TRBJ2-7, the V gene TRBV12-3 or TRBV12-4; 7 positions match TRBD1. The CDR3 contains 13 residues. V shed 2 bases, J shed 6 bases, and the junction held 4 bases outside the gene matches. In DNA, the CDR3 is TGTGCCAGCAGTTTACAGGGGGTAGGCGAGCAGTACGTC. Its protein product is CASSLQGVGEQYV.

The genes are TRBV25-1 and TRBJ2-3, with 7 positions matching TRBD2. Germline trimming cut 0 bases from V and 5 bases from J; bases unmatched to any gene: 5. The CDR3 has 15 amino acids. Germline CDR1 MGHDK, CDR2 SYGVNS. CDR3 residues: CASSEYLAAGDTQYF. DNA of the CDR3: TGTGCCAGCAGTGAATACCTAGCGGCGGGAGATACGCAGTATTTT.

This clonotype was picked up many times. V gene TRBV4-3 combines with J gene TRBJ1-6, with 9 bases identical to TRBD1. CDR1 LGHNA and CDR2 YSLEER come from the germline V gene. This CDR3 has 15 amino acids. The junction had 4 bases not matched to a gene; V was cut back by 3 bases and J by 7 bases. CDR3 DNA sequence: TGCGCCAGCAGCCATTACGGACAGGGGAATTCACCCCTCCACTTT. Translated, it gives CASSHYGQGNSPLHF.

This clonotype was recorded at least ten times. J is TRBJ2-7 and V is TRBV20-1; 7 bases are shared with TRBD1. The CDR3 covers 15 residues. Germline V gene sequence: CDR1 DFQATT, CDR2 SNEGSKA (reference sequence). Trimming removed 6 bases from V and 3 bases from J; junction bases left unmatched: 14. The CDR3 region has the DNA TGCAGTGCACAGCCGGGACAGCTCCTGCTCTACGAGCAGTACGTC. It encodes CSAQPGQLLLYEQYV.

The rearrangement uses TRBV11-2 and TRBJ1-1, with a weak D call TRBD1 (5 bases). This CDR3 has 14 residues. The germline V gene encodes CDR1 SGHAT and CDR2 FQNNGV. The V gene lost 5 bases and the J gene lost 5 bases, with 15 bases spanning the gap. The CDR3 here is CASSPNGGGTEAFF. The CDR3 DNA sequence: TGTGCCAGCAGCCCGAACGGGGGAGGGACTGAAGCTTTCTTT.